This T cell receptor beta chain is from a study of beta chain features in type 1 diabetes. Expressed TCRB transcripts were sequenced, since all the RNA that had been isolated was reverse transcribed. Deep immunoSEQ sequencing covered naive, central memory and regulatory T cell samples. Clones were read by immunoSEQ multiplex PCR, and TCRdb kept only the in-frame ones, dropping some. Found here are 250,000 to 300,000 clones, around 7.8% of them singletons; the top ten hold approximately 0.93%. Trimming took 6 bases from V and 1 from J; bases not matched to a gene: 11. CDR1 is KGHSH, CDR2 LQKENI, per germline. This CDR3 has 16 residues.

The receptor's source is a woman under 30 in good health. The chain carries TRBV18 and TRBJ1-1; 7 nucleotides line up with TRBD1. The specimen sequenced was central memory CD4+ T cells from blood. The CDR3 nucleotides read TGTGCCAGCTCGAAATCCTTGACAGGGCAGAACACTGAAGCTTTCTTT. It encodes CASSKSLTGQNTEAFF.